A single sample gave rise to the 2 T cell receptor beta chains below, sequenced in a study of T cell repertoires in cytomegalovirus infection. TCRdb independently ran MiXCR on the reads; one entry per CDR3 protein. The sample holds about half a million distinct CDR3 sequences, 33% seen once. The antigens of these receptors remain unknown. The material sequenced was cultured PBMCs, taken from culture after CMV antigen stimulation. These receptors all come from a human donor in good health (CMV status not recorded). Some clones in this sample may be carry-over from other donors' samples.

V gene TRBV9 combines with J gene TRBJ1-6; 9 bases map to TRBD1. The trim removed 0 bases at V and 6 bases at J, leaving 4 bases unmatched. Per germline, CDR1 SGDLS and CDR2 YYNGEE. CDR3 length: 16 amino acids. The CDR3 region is CASSVGTGDFNSPLHF. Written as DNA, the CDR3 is TGTGCCAGCAGCGTAGGGACAGGGGATTTTAATTCACCCCTCCACTTT.

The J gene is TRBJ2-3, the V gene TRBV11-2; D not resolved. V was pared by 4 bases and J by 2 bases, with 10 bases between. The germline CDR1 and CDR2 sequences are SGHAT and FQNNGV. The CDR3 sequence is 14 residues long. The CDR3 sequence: CASSSYQITDTQYF. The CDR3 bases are TGTGCCAGCAGCTCCTACCAGATCACAGATACGCAGTATTTT.